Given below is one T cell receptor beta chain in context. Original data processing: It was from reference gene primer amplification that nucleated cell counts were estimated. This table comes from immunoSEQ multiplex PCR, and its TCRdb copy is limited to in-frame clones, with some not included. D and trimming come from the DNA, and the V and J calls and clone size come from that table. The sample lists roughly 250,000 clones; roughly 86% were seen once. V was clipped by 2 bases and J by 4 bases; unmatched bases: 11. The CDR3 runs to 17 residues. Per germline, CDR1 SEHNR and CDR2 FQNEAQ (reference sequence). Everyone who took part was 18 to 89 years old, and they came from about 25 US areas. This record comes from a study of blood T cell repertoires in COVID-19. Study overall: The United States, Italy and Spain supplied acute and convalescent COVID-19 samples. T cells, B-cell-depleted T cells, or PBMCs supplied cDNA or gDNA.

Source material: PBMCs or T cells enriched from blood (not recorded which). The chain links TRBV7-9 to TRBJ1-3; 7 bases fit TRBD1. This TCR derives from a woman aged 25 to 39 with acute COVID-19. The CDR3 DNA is TGTGCCAGCAGCTTATCGGGAAGGACAGGTCTAGGAAACACCATATATTTT. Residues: CASSLSGRTGLGNTIYF.